Here is one TCR beta chain with its context. The data stem from a study of preoperative IRX-2 immunotherapy in early breast cancer. This CDR3 is 15 amino acids long. V was pared by 5 bases and J by 4 bases, with 17 bases between. Treatment of the sample: preoperative locoregional IRX-2 cytokine immunotherapy. Preoperative locoregional IRX-2 cytokine immunotherapy was tested in the phase Ib source study. Only in-frame clones appear in the TCRdb table, and some are missing; sequencing was by immunoSEQ multiplex PCR. The sample lists approximately 6,200 clones, roughly 70% seen once, with more than 15% in the top ten.

Here the sequenced sample was tumor tissue, taken before IRX-2 immunotherapy. The V call is TRBV7-1, the J call TRBJ1-2; unclear D gene. TRBV7-1 is designated an ORF whose function remains uncertain. This receptor was taken from a human donor with breast cancer. CDR3 region: CASSVGVGAGYGYTF. The CDR3, as DNA: TGTGCCAGCAGCGTCGGGGTAGGAGCTGGCTATGGCTACACCTTC.